Listed below are T cell receptor beta chains from one sample, sequenced in a study of T-cell memory formation after mild COVID-19. TCRdb itself ran the 5' RACE reads through MiXCR, one entry per CDR3 protein. The top ten hold roughly 23% of the sample, which has just under 350,000 distinct CDR3 sequences, approximately 13% seen once. The sequenced material came from PBMCs or a T cell subset sorted from them (not recorded which). These receptors originate from a man between 18 and 35 years old who had mild COVID-19 (a few samples of this study predate the infection). Cell type and time point are not known. CDR3s include the opening cysteine and the closing phenylalanine or tryptophan. The D gene is left open where the match is weak. Clone size, where shown, is once, few, many, or a class for clones that have expanded.

size	V	D	J	CDR3	DNA
few	TRBV4-3	-	TRBJ1-1	CASSQSILGTEAFF	TGCGCCAGCAGCCAATCAATTTTGGGCACTGAAGCTTTCTTT
-	TRBV7-9	-	TRBJ1-5	CASSLDADQPQHF	TGTGCCAGCAGCTTAGACGCCGATCAGCCCCAGCATTTT
-	TRBV14	TRBD1	TRBJ1-5	CASSQGTGINQPQHF	TGTGCCAGCAGCCAAGGGACAGGGATTAATCAGCCCCAGCATTTT
-	TRBV7-6	TRBD2	TRBJ2-2	CASSGRLAGGPGELFF	TGTGCCAGCAGCGGCCGACTAGCGGGGGGCCCCGGGGAGCTGTTTTTT
-	TRBV4-2	-	TRBJ1-1	CASSFRMENTEAFF	TGTGCCAGCAGCTTCCGGATGGAGAACACTGAAGCTTTCTTT
-	TRBV28	-	TRBJ2-5	CAVQGASGFQGETQYF	TGTGCCGTTCAGGGGGCTAGCGGGTTCCAAGGAGAGACCCAGTACTTC
-	TRBV7-2	TRBD1	TRBJ2-1	CASSLSAGQGNNEQFF	TGTGCCAGCAGCTTGTCGGCGGGACAGGGTAACAATGAGCAGTTCTTC
-	TRBV11-1	TRBD1	TRBJ2-7	CASSPRDRTYEQYF	TGTGCCAGCAGCCCTCGGGACAGAACCTACGAGCAGTACTTC
-	TRBV5-1	-	TRBJ1-1	CASSSGTGMNTEAFF	TGCGCCAGCAGCTCCGGGACGGGAATGAACACTGAAGCTTTCTTT
many	TRBV20-1	-	TRBJ2-7	CSARGQPASYEQYF	TGCAGTGCTAGAGGGCAGCCAGCCTCCTACGAGCAGTACTTC
-	TRBV6-5	-	TRBJ1-1	CASSYLQDTEAFF	TGTGCCAGCAGTTACCTACAAGACACTGAAGCTTTCTTT
-	TRBV10-3	-	TRBJ1-2	CAISEAKGKGGPSGYTF	TGTGCCATCAGTGAGGCCAAAGGGAAAGGGGGGCCATCGGGCTACACCTTC
-	TRBV27	-	TRBJ1-6	CASSLFLNSPLHF	TGTGCCAGCAGTTTATTTTTAAATTCACCCCTCCACTTT
few	TRBV7-9	TRBD2	TRBJ2-5	CASSAHGAGGTQYF	TGTGCCAGCAGCGCCCATGGAGCGGGGGGGACCCAGTACTTC
-	TRBV10-3	-	TRBJ1-5	CAISDPFGVEANQPQHF	TGTGCCATCAGTGATCCCTTCGGGGTGGAAGCCAATCAGCCCCAGCATTTT
-	TRBV5-1	-	TRBJ2-6	CASSLEAAYSGANVLTF	TGCGCCAGCAGCTTGGAGGCGGCCTACTCTGGGGCCAACGTCCTGACTTTC